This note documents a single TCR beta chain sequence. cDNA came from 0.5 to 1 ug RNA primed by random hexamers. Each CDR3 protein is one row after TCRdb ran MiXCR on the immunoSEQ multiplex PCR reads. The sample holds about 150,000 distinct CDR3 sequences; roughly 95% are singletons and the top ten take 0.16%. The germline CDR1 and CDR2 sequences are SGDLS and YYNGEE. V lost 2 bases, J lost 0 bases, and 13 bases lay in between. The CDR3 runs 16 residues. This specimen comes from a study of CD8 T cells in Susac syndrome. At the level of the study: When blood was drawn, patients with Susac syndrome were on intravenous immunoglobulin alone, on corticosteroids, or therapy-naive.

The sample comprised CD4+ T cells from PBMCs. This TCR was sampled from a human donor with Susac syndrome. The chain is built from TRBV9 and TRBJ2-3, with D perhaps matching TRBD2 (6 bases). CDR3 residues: CASSVRPGTSTDTQYF. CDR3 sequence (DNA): TGTGCCAGCAGCGTTCGTCCAGGGACTAGCACAGATACGCAGTATTTT.